This T cell receptor (beta chain) is drawn from a study of cytomegalovirus exposure and HLA in healthy donors. Whole-study context: Of 398 genotyped donors, around 76% clustered with self-reported Caucasian donors. Broader study findings: The likely explanation for a cluster of highly shared sequence variants was sequencing artifact. Reports indicate that TCR beta sequences accurately predicted the HLA-A and HLA-B alleles of most subjects. HLA alleles were associated with 17,000 or so TCR beta sequences in a later analysis at 0.05 false discovery rate.

The PCR had 60 Vbeta and 13 Jbeta primers. Only in-frame clones appear in the TCRdb table, and some are missing; sequencing was by immunoSEQ multiplex PCR. The sample consists of 110,000 to 150,000 clones, over 75% of them appearing once. A remark on this clone: Antigen unknown. Other DNA sequences in this sample translate to the same CDR3.

Sequenced sample: PBMCs. The TCR was taken from a man between 25 and 39 years old in good health and CMV-seronegative.

The CDR3 sequence: CASSPRGPDTQYF. CDR3 DNA: TGTGCCAGCAGCCCCAGGGGACCCGATACGCAGTATTTT. The chain couples TRBV7-9 to TRBJ2-3; the D gene is possibly TRBD1 (6 bases). The germline V gene has CDR1 SEHNR and CDR2 FQNEAQ (reference sequence). Trimming took off 5 bases at V and 6 bases at J, with 12 bases between the two ends. The CDR3 contains 13 residues.